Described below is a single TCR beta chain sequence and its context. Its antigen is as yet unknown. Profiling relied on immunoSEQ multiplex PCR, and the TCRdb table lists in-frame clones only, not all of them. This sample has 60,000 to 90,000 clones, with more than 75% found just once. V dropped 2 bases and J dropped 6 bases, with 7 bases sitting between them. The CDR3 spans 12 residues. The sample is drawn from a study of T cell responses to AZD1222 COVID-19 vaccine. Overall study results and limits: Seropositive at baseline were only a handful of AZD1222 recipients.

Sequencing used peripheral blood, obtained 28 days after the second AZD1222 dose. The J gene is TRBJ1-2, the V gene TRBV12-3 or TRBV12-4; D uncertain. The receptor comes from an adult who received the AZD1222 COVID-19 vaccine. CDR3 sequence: CASSLRQDGYTF. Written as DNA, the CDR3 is TGTGCCAGCAGTTTAAGGCAGGATGGCTACACCTTC.